The rows below give T cell receptor beta chains drawn from one sample of a study of blood T cell repertoires in COVID-19. Here immunoSEQ multiplex PCR was the method, and the copy in TCRdb shows in-frame clones only, minus some. Of more than 200,000 clones listed, 88% are singletons. The sample was peripheral blood. These receptors all come from an elderly man with acute or convalescent COVID-19. The CDR3 runs from the conserved cysteine through the conserved F or W. The D gene is left open where the match is weak. Rows may omit the clone size; those that give it use once, few, many or a size class.

>TRBV7-8|TRBJ1-1|once|16|.
CASSFSRQALDTEAFF
TGTGCCAGCAGCTTCTCTAGGCAAGCTCTGGACACTGAAGCTTTCTTT
>TRBV28|TRBJ1-1|.|12|TRBD1
CASSQRQGWAFF
TGTGCCAGCAGTCAGCGACAGGGGTGGGCTTTCTTT
>TRBV6-2/TRBV6-3|TRBJ2-3|once|14|.
CASSSTASTDTQYF
TGTGCCAGCAGCTCGACAGCTAGCACAGATACGCAGTATTTT
>TRBV14|TRBJ1-2|.|13|.
CASSHQGSYGYTF
TGTGCCAGCAGCCATCAGGGGAGCTATGGCTACACCTTC
>TRBV9|TRBJ2-3|.|17|.
CASSVATGDRSTDTQYF
TGTGCCAGCAGCGTAGCAACTGGAGACAGGAGCACAGATACGCAGTATTTT
>TRBV2|TRBJ2-1|.|15|TRBD2
CASSESGGGRGEQFF
TGTGCCAGCAGTGAATCGGGAGGGGGTCGTGGTGAGCAGTTCTTC
>TRBV5-4|TRBJ2-5|.|16|.
CASSLGLVGAQETQYF
TGTGCCAGCAGCTTGGGACTAGTAGGAGCCCAAGAGACCCAGTACTTC
>TRBV3-1/TRBV3-2|TRBJ2-7|.|13|.
CASSPPGFYEQYF
TGTGCCAGCAGCCCCCCCGGGTTCTACGAGCAGTACTTC
>TRBV5-5|TRBJ2-1|.|16|.
CASSLWAGDSYNEQFF
TGTGCCAGCAGCTTGTGGGCAGGGGATTCCTACAATGAGCAGTTCTTC
>TRBV7-6|TRBJ2-3|once|15|TRBD2
CASSETGTSGRMQYF
TGTGCCAGCAGCGAGACAGGGACTAGCGGGAGAATGCAGTATTTT
>TRBV5-1|TRBJ2-7|once|13|.
CASSLAGSYEQYF
TGCGCCAGCAGCTTGGCCGGGTCCTACGAGCAGTACTTC
>TRBV5-1|TRBJ1-1|.|14|.
CASSLDSSNTEAFF
TGCGCCAGCAGCTTGGACTCCTCAAACACTGAAGCTTTCTTT
>TRBV28|TRBJ1-3|.|17|TRBD1
CASLFGGTQGAGNTIYF
TGTGCCAGCCTTTTTGGGGGGACACAGGGGGCAGGAAACACCATATATTTT
>TRBV5-1|TRBJ2-7|.|13|TRBD1
CASSFGQGHEQYF
TGCGCCAGCAGCTTCGGACAGGGGCACGAGCAGTACTTC
>TRBV7-9|TRBJ2-7|.|13|.
CATRPGSAYEQYF
TGTGCCACCCGCCCGGGGAGCGCCTACGAGCAGTACTTC
>TRBV19|TRBJ1-5|.|17|TRBD1
CASSIAIGDRGGQPQHF
TGTGCCAGTAGTATAGCGATAGGAGACAGGGGAGGGCAGCCCCAGCATTTT
>TRBV5-1|TRBJ2-6|.|16|.
CASSLAGISGANVLTF
TGCGCCAGCAGCTTGGCAGGGATCTCTGGGGCCAACGTCCTGACTTTC
>TRBV13|TRBJ1-4|.|15|.
CASSLNRGSGEKLFF
TGTGCCAGCAGCTTAAACAGAGGGTCGGGGGAAAAACTGTTTTTT
>TRBV5-6|TRBJ2-5|.|11|.
CASSLSETQYF
TGTGCCAGCAGCTTGAGCGAGACCCAGTACTTC
>TRBV2|TRBJ1-6|.|15|TRBD1
CASSAGGTYNSPLHF
TGTGCCAGCAGCGCAGGGGGCACCTATAATTCACCCCTCCACTTT
>TRBV9|TRBJ2-7|.|15|TRBD2
CASSVAGGSFLEQYF
TGTGCCAGCAGCGTAGCTGGCGGGAGTTTTCTCGAGCAGTACTTC
>TRBV5-4|TRBJ1-5|.|13|.
CASSPDRDQPQHF
TGTGCCAGCAGCCCGGACAGAGATCAGCCCCAGCATTTT
>TRBV2|TRBJ1-2|.|13|TRBD1
CASRGQGVGGYTF
TGTGCCAGCCGGGGACAGGGCGTCGGCGGCTACACCTTC
>TRBV3-1/TRBV3-2|TRBJ1-4|.|16|TRBD1
CASSRRTGGPNEKLFF
TGTGCCAGCAGCCGAAGGACAGGGGGTCCTAATGAAAAACTGTTTTTT